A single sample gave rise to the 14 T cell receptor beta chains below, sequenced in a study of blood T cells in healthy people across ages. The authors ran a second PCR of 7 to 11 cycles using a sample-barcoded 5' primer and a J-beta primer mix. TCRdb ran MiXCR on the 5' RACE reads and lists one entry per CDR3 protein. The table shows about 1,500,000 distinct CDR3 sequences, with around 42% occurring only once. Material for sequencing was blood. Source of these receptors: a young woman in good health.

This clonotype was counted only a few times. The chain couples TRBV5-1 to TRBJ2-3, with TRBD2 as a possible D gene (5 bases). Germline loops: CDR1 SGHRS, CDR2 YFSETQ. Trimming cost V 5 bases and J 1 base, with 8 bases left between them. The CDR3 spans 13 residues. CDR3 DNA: TGCGCCAGCAGAGAAGCGGGCACAGATACGCAGTATTTT. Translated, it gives CASREAGTDTQYF.

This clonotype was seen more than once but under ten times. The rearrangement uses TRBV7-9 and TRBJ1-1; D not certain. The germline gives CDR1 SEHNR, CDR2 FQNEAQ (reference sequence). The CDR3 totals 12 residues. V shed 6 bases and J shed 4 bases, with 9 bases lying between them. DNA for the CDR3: TGTGCCAGCAGTCCGAGTTCCACTGAAGCTTTCTTT. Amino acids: CASSPSSTEAFF.

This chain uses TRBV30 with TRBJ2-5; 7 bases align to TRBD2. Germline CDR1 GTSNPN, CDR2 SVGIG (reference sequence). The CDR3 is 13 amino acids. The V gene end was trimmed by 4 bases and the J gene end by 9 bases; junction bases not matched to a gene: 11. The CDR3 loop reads CAWIGRAGAAQYF. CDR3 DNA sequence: TGTGCCTGGATCGGCAGGGCGGGAGCTGCCCAGTACTTC.

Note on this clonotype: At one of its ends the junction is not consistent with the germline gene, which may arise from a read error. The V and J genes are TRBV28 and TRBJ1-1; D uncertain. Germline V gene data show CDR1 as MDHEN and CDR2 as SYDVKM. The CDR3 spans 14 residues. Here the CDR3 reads CASSFATDNTEAFF. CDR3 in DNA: TGTGCAAGCAGTTTCGCTACAGACAACACTGAAGCTTTCTTT.

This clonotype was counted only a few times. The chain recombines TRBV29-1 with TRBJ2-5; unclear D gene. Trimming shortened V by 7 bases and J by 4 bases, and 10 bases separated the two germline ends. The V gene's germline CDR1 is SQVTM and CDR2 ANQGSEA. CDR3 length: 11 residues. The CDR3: CSATTGETQYF. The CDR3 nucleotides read TGCAGCGCCACAACGGGAGAGACCCAGTACTTC.

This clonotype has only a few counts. This CDR3 reads CSASPPDSLSNQPQHF. The CDR3 DNA reads TGCAGTGCTAGCCCCCCGGACAGCCTAAGCAATCAGCCCCAGCATTTT. The chain couples TRBV20-1 to TRBJ1-5; TRBD1 is a possible D gene (6 bases). Germline lookup yields CDR1 DFQATT and CDR2 SNEGSKA (reference sequence). The V gene lost 3 bases and the J gene lost 1 base, with 16 bases spanning the gap. CDR3 size: 16 residues.

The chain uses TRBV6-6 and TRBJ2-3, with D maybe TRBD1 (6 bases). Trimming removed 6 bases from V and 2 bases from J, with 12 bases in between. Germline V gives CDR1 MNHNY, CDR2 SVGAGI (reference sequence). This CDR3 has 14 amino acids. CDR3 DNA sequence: TGTGCCAGCAGGGACAGCCAGAACACAGATACGCAGTATTTT. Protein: CASRDSQNTDTQYF.

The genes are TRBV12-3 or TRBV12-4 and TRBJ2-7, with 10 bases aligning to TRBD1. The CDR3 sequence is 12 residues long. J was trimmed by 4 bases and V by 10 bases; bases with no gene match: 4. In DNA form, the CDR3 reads TGTGCCACAGGACAGGGGGGGTACGAGCAGTACTTC. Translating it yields CATGQGGYEQYF.

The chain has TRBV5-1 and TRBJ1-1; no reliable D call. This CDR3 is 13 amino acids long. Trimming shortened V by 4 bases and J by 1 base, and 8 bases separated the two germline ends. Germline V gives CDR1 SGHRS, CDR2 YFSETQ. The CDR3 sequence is CASSKDPNTEAFF. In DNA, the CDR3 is TGCGCCAGCAGCAAAGACCCGAACACTGAAGCTTTCTTT.

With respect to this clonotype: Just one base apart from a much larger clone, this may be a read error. CDR3 region: CASSQRDYNEQFF. In nucleotides, the CDR3 is TGTGCCAGCAGCCAGCGGGACTACAATGAGCAGTTCTTC. V usage is TRBV6-1 and J usage is TRBJ2-1; 7 positions match TRBD2. The V and J ends lost 6 bases and 3 bases, in that order; junction bases with no gene match: 2. Germline CDR1 MNHNS, CDR2 SASEGT. CDR3 length equals 13 residues.

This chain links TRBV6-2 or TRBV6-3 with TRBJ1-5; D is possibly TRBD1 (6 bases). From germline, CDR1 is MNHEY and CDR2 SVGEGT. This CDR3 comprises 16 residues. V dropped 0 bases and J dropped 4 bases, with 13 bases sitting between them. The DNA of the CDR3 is TGTGCCAGCAGTTACTCTCCAGGGGCGCTTAATCAGCCCCAGCATTTT. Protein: CASSYSPGALNQPQHF.

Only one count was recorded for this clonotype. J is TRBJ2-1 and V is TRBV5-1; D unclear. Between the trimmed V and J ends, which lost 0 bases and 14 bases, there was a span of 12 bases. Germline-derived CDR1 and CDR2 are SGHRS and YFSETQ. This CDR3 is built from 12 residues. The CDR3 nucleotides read TGCGCCAGCAGCTTGGAAGGTGGTAGCAAGTTCTTC. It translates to CASSLEGGSKFF.

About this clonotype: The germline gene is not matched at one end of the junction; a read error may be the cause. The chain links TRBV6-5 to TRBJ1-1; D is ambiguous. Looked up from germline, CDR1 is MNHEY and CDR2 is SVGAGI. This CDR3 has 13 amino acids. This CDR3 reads CASSDSKDTEAFF. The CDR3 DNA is TGTGCCAGCAGTGACTCGAAGGACACTGAAGCTTTCTTT.

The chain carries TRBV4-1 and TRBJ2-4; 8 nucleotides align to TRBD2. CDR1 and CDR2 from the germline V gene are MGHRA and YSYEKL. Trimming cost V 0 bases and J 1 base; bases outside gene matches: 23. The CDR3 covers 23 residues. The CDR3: CASSQDRHIAGPQSGGAKNIQYF. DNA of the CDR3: TGCGCCAGCAGCCAAGACCGCCATATAGCGGGACCACAGAGCGGAGGGGCCAAAAACATTCAGTACTTC.